This T cell receptor (beta chain) emerged from a study of response to subunit inactivated influenza vaccine. Germline V gene data show CDR1 as SGHRS and CDR2 as YFSETQ. This CDR3 has 11 residues. This clonotype was found a few times. As yet, its antigen is unknown. A read error may produce the germline difference seen at one junction end. Study-wide findings and caveats: Each seasonal influenza vaccination, the authors suggested, recruits few new T cells.

TCRdb recomputed calls from the RT-PCR reads with MiXCR, one row per CDR3 protein. The sample gives over 750,000 distinct CDR3 sequences, 21% of which show up once; roughly 10% is in the top ten. The chain uses TRBV5-1 and TRBJ2-7; D might be TRBD1 or TRBD2, each matching 5 bases. Here the sequenced sample was PBMCs from blood, taken approximately 5 days after vaccination. This receptor was identified in a man aged 50-60 years who received an inactivated influenza vaccine. In DNA, the CDR3 is TGCGCCAGCAAACTCCGGGACGTAGCCCATTTC. This codes for CASKLRDVAHF.